This T cell receptor (beta chain) was sequenced in a study of T cell responses to AZD1222 COVID-19 vaccine. Findings and caveats of the study: Donor demographics were predominantly white British with a female majority; clonal diversity may be underestimated.

Assay used: immunoSEQ multiplex PCR; TCRdb lists only in-frame clones, some missing. The sample includes some 150,000 clones, roughly 89% of them seen just once. V shed 5 bases and J shed 8 bases, with 9 bases lying between them. CDR3 length: 12 residues. Germline-derived CDR1 and CDR2 are SNHLY and FYNNEI. A remark on this clone: Antigen: not known.

Sample: peripheral blood, taken on day 0 of AZD1222 vaccination. The sequence was collected from an adult in good health. The chain joins TRBV2 to TRBJ1-4; D gene ambiguous. The CDR3: CASSYMEEKLFF. The CDR3 nucleotides are TGTGCCAGCAGTTACATGGAGGAAAAACTGTTTTTT.